The T cell receptor beta chain described here comes from a study of shared clonotypes between healthy human individuals. Each subset's genomic DNA was split evenly across several immunoSEQ plates. Method: immunoSEQ multiplex PCR; TCRdb's copy keeps in-frame clones and lacks some. The data contain roughly 1,000,000 clones, approximately 80% of them singletons. The length of the CDR3 is 15 residues. Trimming shortened V by 7 bases and J by 2 bases, and 16 bases separated the two germline ends. Germline V gene sequence: CDR1 MNHEY, CDR2 SVGAGI. The split of CD4+ cells yielded CD45RA+ naive and CD45RA-negative memory subsets.

J is TRBJ2-3 and V is TRBV6-5, with D possibly being TRBD1 or TRBD2 (7 bases each). The source is a young man in good health. Some clones in this sample may be carry-over from other donors' samples. Sequencing was done on a sample of memory CD4+ T cells from PBMCs. The subset was: CD45RA-negative fraction. The CDR3 protein is CASTPRGGLTDTQYF. Here the CDR3 DNA reads TGTGCCAGCACACCCAGGGGGGGCCTCACAGATACGCAGTATTTT.